This TCR beta chain was recovered during a study of control samples from healthy donors and cancer patients. The CDR3 has 18 residues. J lost 0 bases, V lost 3 bases, and 11 bases had no gene match. Germline CDR1 reads MNHEY; CDR2 reads SMNVEV (reference sequence). This table comes from immunoSEQ multiplex PCR, and its TCRdb copy is limited to in-frame clones, with some not included. Of 80,000 to 100,000 clones listed, about nine tenths were seen once; the top ten hold 2.5% to 3.5%. The origin of this receptor is a human donor in good health. The donor label of this sample is uncertain. Sequencing used blood. The chain employs TRBV27 and TRBJ2-1; 7 bases map to TRBD2. CDR3 bases: TGTGCCAGCAGTTTTACGGGCCCGGGGAGGGACTCCTACAATGAGCAGTTCTTC. Its protein product is CASSFTGPGRDSYNEQFF.